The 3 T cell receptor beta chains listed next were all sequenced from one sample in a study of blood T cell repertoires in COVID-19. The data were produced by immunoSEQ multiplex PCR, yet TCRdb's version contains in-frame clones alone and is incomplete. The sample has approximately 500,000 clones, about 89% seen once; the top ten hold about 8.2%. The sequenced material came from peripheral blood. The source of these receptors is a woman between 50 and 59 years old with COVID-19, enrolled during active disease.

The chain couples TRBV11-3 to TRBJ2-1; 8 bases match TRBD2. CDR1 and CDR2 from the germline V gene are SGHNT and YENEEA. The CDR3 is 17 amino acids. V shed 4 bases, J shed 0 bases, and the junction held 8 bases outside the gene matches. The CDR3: CASSSGGQGGSYNEQFF. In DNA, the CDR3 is TGTGCCAGCAGCTCGGGGGGGCAGGGTGGCTCCTACAATGAGCAGTTCTTC.

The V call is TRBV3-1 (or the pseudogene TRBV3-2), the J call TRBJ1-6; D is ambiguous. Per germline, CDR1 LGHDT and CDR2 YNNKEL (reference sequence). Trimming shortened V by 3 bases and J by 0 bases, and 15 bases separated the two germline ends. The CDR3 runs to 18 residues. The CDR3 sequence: CASSQGPPVASYNSPLHF. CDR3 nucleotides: TGTGCCAGCAGCCAGGGCCCTCCGGTTGCCTCCTATAATTCACCCCTCCACTTT.

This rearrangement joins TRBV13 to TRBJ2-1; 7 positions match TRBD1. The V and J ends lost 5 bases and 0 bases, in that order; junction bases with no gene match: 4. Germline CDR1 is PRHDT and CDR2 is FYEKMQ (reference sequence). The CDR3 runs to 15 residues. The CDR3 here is CASSQGVSSYNEQFF. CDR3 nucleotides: TGTGCCAGCAGCCAGGGGGTTAGCTCCTACAATGAGCAGTTCTTC.